The rows below give T cell receptor beta chains drawn from one sample of a study of siplizumab effects on memory and regulatory T cells. Profiled with immunoSEQ multiplex PCR; TCRdb holds only in-frame clones, not every one. This table has some 41,000 clones, around 90% appearing once. The sequenced material came from naive CD4+ T cells sorted from blood. The receptors come from a human donor in good health. Both conserved end residues are part of each CDR3. The D gene is left open where the match is weak. Clone size is stated in some rows and not others, as once, few, many or a class when expanded.

TRBJ1-5	few	TRBV19	TRBD1	CASSVRGLANQPQHF	TGTGCCAGTAGTGTCAGGGGGTTGGCCAATCAGCCCCAGCATTTT
TRBJ2-7	.	TRBV5-1	.	CASRNPGSSYEQYF	TGCGCCAGCAGAAACCCAGGTAGCTCCTACGAGCAGTACTTC
TRBJ1-1	.	TRBV5-6	.	CASSHRVATEAFF	TGTGCCAGCAGCCATAGGGTAGCCACTGAAGCTTTCTTT
TRBJ2-6	.	TRBV7-9	.	CASSSPGTHRLSGANVLTF	TGTGCCAGCAGCTCCCCCGGGACCCATCGACTCTCTGGGGCCAACGTCCTGACTTTC
TRBJ1-1	.	TRBV5-1	.	CASSFGDLNTEAFF	TGCGCCAGCAGCTTTGGGGATCTGAACACTGAAGCTTTCTTT
TRBJ1-6	.	TRBV18	.	CASSPQEDSPLHF	TGTGCCAGCTCTCCTCAAGAGGATTCACCCCTCCACTTT
TRBJ2-1	.	TRBV5-8	.	CASSYRVPYNEQFF	TGTGCCAGCAGCTATAGAGTTCCGTACAATGAGCAGTTCTTC
TRBJ2-1	.	TRBV2	.	CASTDSVPGNEQFF	TGTGCCAGCACTGATAGCGTTCCGGGGAATGAGCAGTTCTTC
TRBJ2-5	.	TRBV6-5	.	CASREGLTLQETQYF	TGTGCCAGCAGGGAGGGACTCACTCTCCAAGAGACCCAGTACTTC
TRBJ2-5	once	TRBV9	.	CASSVDQETQYF	TGTGCCAGCAGCGTCGACCAAGAGACCCAGTACTTC
TRBJ1-2	.	TRBV20-1	TRBD1	CRGGQGDGYTF	TGCAGGGGGGGACAGGGAGATGGCTACACCTTC
TRBJ1-1	.	TRBV5-1	.	CASSLGQMDTEAFF	TGCGCCAGCAGCTTGGGACAGATGGACACTGAAGCTTTCTTT
TRBJ2-6	.	TRBV14	.	CASNQRRGLGANVLTF	TGTGCCAGCAACCAACGACGGGGGCTCGGGGCCAACGTCCTGACTTTC
TRBJ2-5	.	TRBV7-6	.	CASSLVGGETQYF	TGTGCCAGCAGCTTAGTGGGGGGAGAGACCCAGTACTTC
TRBJ2-6	once	TRBV27	TRBD2	CASRREGRWSGANVLTF	TGTGCCAGCCGCCGGGAGGGACGCTGGTCTGGGGCCAACGTCCTGACTTTC
TRBJ2-1	.	TRBV18	.	CASSPDNEQFF	TGTGCCAGCTCACCTGACAATGAGCAGTTCTTC
TRBJ2-3	once	TRBV7-2	TRBD2	CASSSKSRGLVVWGRQYF	TGTGCCAGCAGCTCGAAGAGCAGGGGACTAGTGGTTTGGGGAAGGCAGTATTTT
TRBJ1-1	few	TRBV2	TRBD1	CASRAQGEAFF	TGTGCCAGCAGGGCACAGGGGGAGGCTTTCTTT
TRBJ2-3	.	TRBV27	TRBD2	CASRSGGTDTQYF	TGTGCCAGCAGGAGCGGGGGAACAGATACGCAGTATTTT
TRBJ2-7	.	TRBV6-5	.	CASSRDSLYEQYF	TGTGCCAGCAGTCGCGACAGTCTCTACGAGCAGTACTTC
TRBJ1-1	once	TRBV9	.	CASSAPGVRTEAFF	TGTGCCAGCAGCGCCCCAGGGGTTCGGACTGAAGCTTTCTTT
TRBJ2-3	.	TRBV9	.	CASSVEYSTDTQYF	TGTGCCAGCAGCGTAGAATACTCCACAGATACGCAGTATTTT
TRBJ2-3	.	TRBV18	.	CASSPPEGARDTQYF	TGTGCCAGCTCCCCGCCCGAGGGAGCCAGAGATACGCAGTATTTT
TRBJ2-1	.	TRBV5-8	.	CASSLTRDSKPYHEQFF	TGTGCCAGCAGCTTAACCCGGGACTCCAAGCCCTACCATGAGCAGTTCTTC
TRBJ1-1	.	TRBV18	TRBD1	CASSPQGQGRGNTEAFF	TGTGCCAGCTCACCACAGGGACAGGGACGCGGAAACACTGAAGCTTTCTTT
TRBJ1-2	.	TRBV11-2	.	CASSLEGGVDYGYTF	TGTGCCAGCAGCTTAGAAGGGGGAGTCGACTATGGCTACACCTTC
TRBJ2-7	.	TRBV2	.	CASKAGRASYEQYF	TGTGCCAGCAAGGCAGGAAGGGCATCTTACGAGCAGTACTTC
TRBJ1-5	.	TRBV6-1	.	CASSERVVQPQHF	TGTGCCAGCAGTGAAAGGGTGGTACAGCCCCAGCATTTT
TRBJ2-1	.	TRBV23-1	TRBD1	CASPDRGMPNEQFF	TGCGCCAGCCCCGACAGGGGAATGCCCAATGAGCAGTTCTTC
TRBJ1-5	.	TRBV19	.	CASSFGGGIDQPQHF	TGTGCCAGTAGTTTTGGCGGGGGTATCGATCAGCCCCAGCATTTT
TRBJ2-1	.	TRBV7-8	TRBD2	CASSSSAAGVVSSYNEQFF	TGTGCCAGCAGCTCTAGTGCAGCGGGGGTTGTGAGCTCCTACAATGAGCAGTTCTTC
TRBJ2-1	.	TRBV2	.	CASSEAGRQGNEQFF	TGTGCCAGCAGTGAAGCGGGGCGGCAGGGCAATGAGCAGTTCTTC
TRBJ2-1	.	TRBV5-1	TRBD2	CASRPREMRYNEQFF	TGCGCCAGCAGACCGCGGGAGATGCGATACAATGAGCAGTTCTTC
TRBJ2-1	.	TRBV12-5	.	CASGLVLKVRGNEQFF	TGTGCTAGTGGTTTGGTACTAAAGGTTCGCGGCAATGAGCAGTTCTTC
TRBJ2-7	few	TRBV14	.	CASSQIIGRTPYEQYF	TGTGCCAGCAGCCAAATTATCGGGCGGACGCCCTACGAGCAGTACTTC
TRBJ2-4	.	TRBV25-1	.	CASSPMVGQNIQYF	TGTGCCAGCAGCCCAATGGTGGGTCAAAACATTCAGTACTTC
TRBJ2-3	.	TRBV6-1	TRBD2	CASSEFPPAGGGSTDTQYF	TGTGCCAGCAGTGAATTTCCTCCAGCGGGGGGAGGTAGCACAGATACGCAGTATTTT
TRBJ2-7	.	TRBV5-1	.	CASSSKPGAGIYEQYF	TGCGCCAGCAGCTCCAAGCCGGGGGCGGGAATCTACGAGCAGTACTTC
TRBJ2-6	.	TRBV19	.	CASSIAHTGANVLTF	TGTGCCAGTAGTATAGCCCACACTGGGGCCAACGTCCTGACTTTC
TRBJ1-5	.	TRBV5-6	.	CASSLGSNQPQHF	TGTGCCAGCAGCTTGGGCAGCAATCAGCCCCAGCATTTT
TRBJ1-2	.	TRBV5-6	.	CASSLGTGDYGYTF	TGTGCCAGCAGCTTGGGCACCGGCGACTATGGCTACACCTTC
TRBJ2-3	.	TRBV9	TRBD2	CASSVGGRSDTQYF	TGTGCCAGCAGCGTGGGCGGGAGGTCAGATACGCAGTATTTT
TRBJ2-7	once	TRBV11-1	.	CASSLNTYEQYF	TGTGCCAGCAGCCTCAATACCTACGAGCAGTACTTC
TRBJ2-1	.	TRBV25-1	TRBD1	CASSVTDRTGYNEQFF	TGTGCCAGCAGTGTTACTGACCGGACAGGCTACAATGAGCAGTTCTTC
TRBJ1-2	.	TRBV18	.	CASSPPIELYGYTF	TGTGCCAGCTCACCACCTATAGAGCTCTATGGCTACACCTTC
TRBJ1-1	.	TRBV18	TRBD1	CASKKGQQNTEAFF	TGTGCCAGCAAAAAGGGACAGCAGAACACTGAAGCTTTCTTT
TRBJ1-3	.	TRBV30	.	CAWSVFERNTIYF	TGTGCCTGGAGTGTTTTCGAAAGAAACACCATATATTTT
TRBJ1-4	.	TRBV9	.	CASSVGSIREKLFF	TGTGCCAGCAGCGTAGGGAGTATTCGTGAAAAACTGTTTTTT
TRBJ2-4	.	TRBV7-2	.	CASSLDGGQLNIQYF	TGTGCCAGCAGCTTAGATGGAGGACAATTAAACATTCAGTACTTC
TRBJ1-1	.	TRBV6-4	.	CASSEGSPNTEAFF	TGTGCCAGCAGTGAGGGCAGCCCGAACACTGAAGCTTTCTTT
TRBJ1-5	.	TRBV4-1	TRBD1	CASSQEGQGPQPQHF	TGCGCCAGCAGCCAAGAGGGACAGGGCCCCCAGCCCCAGCATTTT
TRBJ2-7	.	TRBV5-8	.	CASSLAGQSTYEQYF	TGTGCCAGCAGCTTGGCCGGACAGTCTACCTACGAGCAGTACTTC
TRBJ2-2	.	TRBV5-1	TRBD2	CASSLGTSGGNTGELFF	TGCGCCAGCAGCTTGGGGACTAGCGGGGGGAACACCGGGGAGCTGTTTTTT
TRBJ2-5	.	TRBV7-3	.	CASSSQYSETQYF	TGTGCCAGCAGCTCACAATATTCGGAGACCCAGTACTTC